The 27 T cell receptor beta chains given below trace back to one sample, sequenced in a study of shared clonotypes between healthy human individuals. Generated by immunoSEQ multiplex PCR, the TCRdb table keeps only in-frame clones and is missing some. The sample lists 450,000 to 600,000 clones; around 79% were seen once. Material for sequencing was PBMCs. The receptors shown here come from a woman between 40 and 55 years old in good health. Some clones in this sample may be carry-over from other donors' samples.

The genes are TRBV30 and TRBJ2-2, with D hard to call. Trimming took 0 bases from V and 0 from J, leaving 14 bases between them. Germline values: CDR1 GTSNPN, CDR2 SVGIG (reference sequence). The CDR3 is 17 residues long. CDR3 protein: CAWSVLYVGSNTGELFF. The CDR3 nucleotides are TGTGCCTGGAGTGTATTATATGTAGGGTCGAACACCGGGGAGCTGTTTTTT. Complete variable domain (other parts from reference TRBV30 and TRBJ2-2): SQTIHQWPATLVQPVGSPLSLECTVEGTSNPNLYWYRQAAGRGLQLLFYSVGIGQISSEVPQNLSASRPQDRQFILSSKKLLLSDSGFYLCAWSVLYVGSNTGELFFGEGSRLTVL.

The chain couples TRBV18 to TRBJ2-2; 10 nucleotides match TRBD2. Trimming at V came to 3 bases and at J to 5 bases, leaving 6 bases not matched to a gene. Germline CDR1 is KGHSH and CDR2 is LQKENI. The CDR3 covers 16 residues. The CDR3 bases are TGTGCCAGCTCACCCCGGACTAGCGGAATAACCGGGGAGCTGTTTTTT. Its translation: CASSPRTSGITGELFF.

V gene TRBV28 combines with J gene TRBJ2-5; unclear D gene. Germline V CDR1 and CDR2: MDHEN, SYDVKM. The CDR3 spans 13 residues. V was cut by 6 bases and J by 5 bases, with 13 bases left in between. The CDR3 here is CASRTNQGETQYF. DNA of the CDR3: TGTGCCAGCAGGACAAATCAAGGGGAGACCCAGTACTTC.

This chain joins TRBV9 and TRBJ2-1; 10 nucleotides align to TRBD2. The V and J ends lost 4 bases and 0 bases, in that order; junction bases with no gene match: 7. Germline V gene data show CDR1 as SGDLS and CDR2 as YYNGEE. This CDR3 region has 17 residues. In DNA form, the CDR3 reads TGTGCCAGCAGCCGGGGGGCTAGCGGGAGCTCCTACAATGAGCAGTTCTTC. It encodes CASSRGASGSSYNEQFF. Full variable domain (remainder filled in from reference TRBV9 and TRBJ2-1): DSGVTQTPKHLITATGQRVTLRCSPRSGDLSVYWYQQSLDQGLQFLIQYYNGEERAKGNILERFSAQQFPDLHSELNLSSLELGDSALYFCASSRGASGSSYNEQFFGPGTRLTVL.

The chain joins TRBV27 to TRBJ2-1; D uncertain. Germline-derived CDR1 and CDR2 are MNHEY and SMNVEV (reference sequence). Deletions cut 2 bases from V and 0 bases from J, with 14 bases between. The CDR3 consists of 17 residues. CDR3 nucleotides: TGTGCCAGCAGTTTAGCAACGGCTCCCAGCTCCTACAATGAGCAGTTCTTC. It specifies CASSLATAPSSYNEQFF.

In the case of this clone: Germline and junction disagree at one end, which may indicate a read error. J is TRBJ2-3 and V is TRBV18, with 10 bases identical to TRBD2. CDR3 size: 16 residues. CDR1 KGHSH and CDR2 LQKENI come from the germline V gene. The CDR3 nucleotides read TGTGCCAGCCCACCAATGGGGACTAGCGGCACAGATACGCAGTATTTT. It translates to CASPPMGTSGTDTQYF.

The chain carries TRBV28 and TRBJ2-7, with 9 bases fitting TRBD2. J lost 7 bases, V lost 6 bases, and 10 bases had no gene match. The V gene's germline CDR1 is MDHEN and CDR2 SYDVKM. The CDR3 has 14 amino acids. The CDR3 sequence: CASRRTSAFGEQYF. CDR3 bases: TGTGCCAGCAGAAGGACTAGCGCCTTCGGGGAGCAGTACTTC.

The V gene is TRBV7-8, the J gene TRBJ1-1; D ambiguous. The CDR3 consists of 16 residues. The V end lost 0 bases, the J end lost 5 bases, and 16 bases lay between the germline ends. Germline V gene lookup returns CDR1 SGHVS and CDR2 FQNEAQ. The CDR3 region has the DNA TGTGCCAGCAGCTTAGCGTTCGGTGATTTGGCGACTGAAGCTTTCTTT. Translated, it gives CASSLAFGDLATEAFF.

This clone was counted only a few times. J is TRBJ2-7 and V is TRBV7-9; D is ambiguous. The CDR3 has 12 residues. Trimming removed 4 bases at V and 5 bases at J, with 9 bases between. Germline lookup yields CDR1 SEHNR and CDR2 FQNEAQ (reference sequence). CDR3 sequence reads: CASSSSSHEQYF. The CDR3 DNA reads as TGTGCCAGCAGCTCGAGTAGTCACGAGCAGTACTTC.

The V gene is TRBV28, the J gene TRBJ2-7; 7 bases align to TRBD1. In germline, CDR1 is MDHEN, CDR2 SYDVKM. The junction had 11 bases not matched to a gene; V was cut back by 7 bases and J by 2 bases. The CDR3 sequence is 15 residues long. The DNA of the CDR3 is TGTGCCAGCACTAACCCACAGGGGAGCGCCTACGAGCAGTACTTC. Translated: CASTNPQGSAYEQYF.

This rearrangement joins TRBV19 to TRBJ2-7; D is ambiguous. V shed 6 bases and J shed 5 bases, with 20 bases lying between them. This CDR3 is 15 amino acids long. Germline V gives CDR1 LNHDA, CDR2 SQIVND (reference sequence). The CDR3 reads CASSTPRRSGHEQYF. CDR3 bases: TGTGCCAGTAGCACACCCCGGCGGTCTGGCCACGAGCAGTACTTC. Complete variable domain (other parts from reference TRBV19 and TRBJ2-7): DGGITQSPKYLFRKEGQNVTLSCEQNLNHDAMYWYRQDPGQGLRLIYYSQIVNDFQKGDIAEGYSVSREKKESFPLTVTSAQKNPTAFYLCASSTPRRSGHEQYFGPGTRLTVT.

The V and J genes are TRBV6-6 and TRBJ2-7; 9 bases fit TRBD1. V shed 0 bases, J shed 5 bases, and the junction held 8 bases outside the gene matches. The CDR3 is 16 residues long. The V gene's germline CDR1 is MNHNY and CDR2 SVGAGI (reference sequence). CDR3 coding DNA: TGTGCCAGCAGTTACTCGCCGGGGACAGGGTTCAACGAGCAGTACTTC. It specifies CASSYSPGTGFNEQYF.

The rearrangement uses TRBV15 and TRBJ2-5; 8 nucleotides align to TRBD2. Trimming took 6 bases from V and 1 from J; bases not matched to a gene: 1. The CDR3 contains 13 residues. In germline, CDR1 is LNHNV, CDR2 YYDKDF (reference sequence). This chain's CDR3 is CATRTSGQETQYF. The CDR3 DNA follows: TGTGCCACCAGAACTAGCGGCCAAGAGACCCAGTACTTC.

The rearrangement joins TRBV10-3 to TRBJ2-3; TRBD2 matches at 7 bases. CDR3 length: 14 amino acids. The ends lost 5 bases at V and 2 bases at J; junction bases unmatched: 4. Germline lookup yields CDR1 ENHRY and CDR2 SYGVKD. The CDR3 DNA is TGTGCCATCAGTTCAGGGACTAACACAGATACGCAGTATTTT. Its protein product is CAISSGTNTDTQYF.

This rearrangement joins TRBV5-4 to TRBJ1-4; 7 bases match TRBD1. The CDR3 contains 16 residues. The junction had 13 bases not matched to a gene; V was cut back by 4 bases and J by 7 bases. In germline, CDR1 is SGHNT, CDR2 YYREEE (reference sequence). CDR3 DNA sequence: TGTGCCAGCAGCATGAAGGCAACAGGGGCGGGTGAAAAACTGTTTTTT. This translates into CASSMKATGAGEKLFF.

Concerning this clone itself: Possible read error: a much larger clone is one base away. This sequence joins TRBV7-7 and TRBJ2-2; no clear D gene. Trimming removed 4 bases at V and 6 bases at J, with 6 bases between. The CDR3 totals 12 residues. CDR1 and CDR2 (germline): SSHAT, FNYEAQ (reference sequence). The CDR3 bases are TGTGCCAGCAGCTCAGAGGCCGGGGAGCTGTTTTTT. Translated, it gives CASSSEAGELFF.

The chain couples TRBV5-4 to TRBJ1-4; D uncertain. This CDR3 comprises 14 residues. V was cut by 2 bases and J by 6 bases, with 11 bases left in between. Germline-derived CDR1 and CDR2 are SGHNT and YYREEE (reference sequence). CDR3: CASSLGQPDEKLFF. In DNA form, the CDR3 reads TGTGCCAGCAGCTTAGGGCAGCCCGATGAAAAACTGTTTTTT.

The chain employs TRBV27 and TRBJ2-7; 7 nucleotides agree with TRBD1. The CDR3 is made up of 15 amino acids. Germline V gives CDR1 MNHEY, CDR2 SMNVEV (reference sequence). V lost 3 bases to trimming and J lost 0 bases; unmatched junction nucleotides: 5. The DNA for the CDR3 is TGTGCCAGCAGTTTTCGACAGGGCCGCTCCTACGAGCAGTACTTC. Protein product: CASSFRQGRSYEQYF.

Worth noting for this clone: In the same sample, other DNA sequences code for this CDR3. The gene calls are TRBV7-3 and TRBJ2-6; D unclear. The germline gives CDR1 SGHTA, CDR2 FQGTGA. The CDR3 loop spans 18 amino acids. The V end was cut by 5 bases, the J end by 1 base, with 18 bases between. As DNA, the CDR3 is TGTGCCAGCAGCCCTCTTGGTACAGCTAATTCTGGGGCCAACGTCCTGACTTTC. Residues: CASSPLGTANSGANVLTF. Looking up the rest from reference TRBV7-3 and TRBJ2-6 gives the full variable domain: GAGVSQTPSNKVTEKGKYVELRCDPISGHTALYWYRQSLGQGPEFLIYFQGTGAADDSGLPNDRFFAVRPEGSVSTLKIQRTERGDSAVYLCASSPLGTANSGANVLTFGAGSRLTVL.

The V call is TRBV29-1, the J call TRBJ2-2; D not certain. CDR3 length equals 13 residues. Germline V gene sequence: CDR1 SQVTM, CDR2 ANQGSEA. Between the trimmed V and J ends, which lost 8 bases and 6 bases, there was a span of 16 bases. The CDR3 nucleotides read TGCAGCCTAGAGGTCCTCTTCCCCGGGGAGCTGTTTTTT. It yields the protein CSLEVLFPGELFF.

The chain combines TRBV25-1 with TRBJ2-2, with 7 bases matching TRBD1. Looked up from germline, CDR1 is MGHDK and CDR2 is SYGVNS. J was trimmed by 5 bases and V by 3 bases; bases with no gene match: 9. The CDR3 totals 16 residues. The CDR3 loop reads CASSDTRTGGTGELFF. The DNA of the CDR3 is TGTGCCAGCAGTGACACCCGGACAGGAGGTACCGGGGAGCTGTTTTTT. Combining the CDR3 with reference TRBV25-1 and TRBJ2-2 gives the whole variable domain EADIYQTPRYLVIGTGKKITLECSQTMGHDKMYWYQQDPGMELHLIHYSYGVNSTEKGDLSSESTVSRIRTEHFPLTLESARPSHTSQYLCASSDTRTGGTGELFFGEGSRLTVL.

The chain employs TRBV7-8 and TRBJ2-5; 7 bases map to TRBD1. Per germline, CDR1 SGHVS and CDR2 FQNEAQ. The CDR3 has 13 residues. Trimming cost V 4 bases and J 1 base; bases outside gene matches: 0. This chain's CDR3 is CASSWDSQETQYF. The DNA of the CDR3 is TGTGCCAGCAGCTGGGACAGCCAAGAGACCCAGTACTTC.

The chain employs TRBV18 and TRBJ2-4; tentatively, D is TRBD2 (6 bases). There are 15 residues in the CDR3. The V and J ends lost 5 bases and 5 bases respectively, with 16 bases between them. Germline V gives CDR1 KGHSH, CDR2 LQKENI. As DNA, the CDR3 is TGTGCCAGCTCAGCAACAGGAGGGTGGCAAAACATTCAGTACTTC. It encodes CASSATGGWQNIQYF. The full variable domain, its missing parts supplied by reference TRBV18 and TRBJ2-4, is NAGVMQNPRHLVRRRGQEARLRCSPMKGHSHVYWYRQLPEEGLKFMVYLQKENIIDESGMPKERFSAEFPKEGPSILRIQQVVRGDSAAYFCASSATGGWQNIQYFGAGTRLSVL.

CDR3 DNA sequence: TGTGCCAGCAGTTTGTGGGGGGAGAAGGGCAATCAGCCCCAGCATTTT. Residues: CASSLWGEKGNQPQHF. The chain couples TRBV6-6 to TRBJ1-5, with D perhaps TRBD1 (5 bases). The germline V gene encodes CDR1 MNHNY and CDR2 SVGAGI (reference sequence). CDR3 length equals 16 residues. Trimming cost V 4 bases and J 2 bases, with 15 bases left between them.

The CDR3 protein is CASSSPLAGGWETQYF. The CDR3 DNA is TGTGCCAGCAGTTCGCCCCTAGCGGGAGGGTGGGAGACCCAGTACTTC. V and J are TRBV28 and TRBJ2-5, with 12 bases lining up with TRBD2. Germline values: CDR1 MDHEN, CDR2 SYDVKM. The CDR3 extends over 16 amino acids. The J segment lost 5 bases and the V segment lost 4 bases, leaving 8 bases of the junction unmatched.

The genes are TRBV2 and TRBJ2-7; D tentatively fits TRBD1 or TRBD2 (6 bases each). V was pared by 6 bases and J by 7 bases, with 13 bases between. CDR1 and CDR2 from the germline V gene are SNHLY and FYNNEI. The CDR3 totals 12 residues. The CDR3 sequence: CASSIWRGEQYF. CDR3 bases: TGTGCCAGCAGCATATGGAGGGGGGAGCAGTACTTC.

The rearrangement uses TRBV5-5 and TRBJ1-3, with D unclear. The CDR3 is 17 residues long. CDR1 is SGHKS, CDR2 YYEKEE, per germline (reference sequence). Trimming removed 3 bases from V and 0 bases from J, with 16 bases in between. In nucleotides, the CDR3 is TGTGCCAGCAGCTCCTGGACGGACCTCCTCTCTGGAAACACCATATATTTT. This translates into CASSSWTDLLSGNTIYF. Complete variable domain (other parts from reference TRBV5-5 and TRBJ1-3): DAGVTQSPTHLIKTRGQQVTLRCSPISGHKSVSWYQQVLGQGPQFIFQYYEKEERGRGNFPDRFSARQFPNYSSELNVNALLLGDSALYLCASSSWTDLLSGNTIYFGEGSWLTVV.